These 29 T cell receptor beta chains were sequenced from one sample in a study of CD8+CD57+ T cells in acquired aplastic anemia. Investigators profiled TCR beta VDJ and CDR3 from genomic DNA template. TCRdb used MiXCR to reprocess the reads, holding one entry per CDR3 protein. The sample records 100,000 to 150,000 distinct CDR3 sequences, 40% to 60% being singletons. The sequencing sample was made of sorted CD4+, CD8+, or CD8+CD57+ T cells (not recorded which) from PBMCs. The source is a human donor in good health, serving as a control.

The V and J genes are TRBV7-2 and TRBJ1-6; 10 bases are a match to TRBD1. This CDR3 has 15 residues. From germline, CDR1 is SGHTA and CDR2 FQGNSA. V lost 8 bases and J lost 10; bases outside the gene matches: 11. CDR3 region: CASHPGTGEESPLHF. The CDR3 DNA is TGTGCCAGCCACCCGGGGACAGGGGAGGAATCACCCCTCCACTTT.

With respect to this clonotype: The missing conserved phenylalanine or tryptophan at the end of this CDR3 makes a read error likely. The rearrangement uses TRBV6-1 and TRBJ1-2; a possible D gene is TRBD1 (6 bases). V dropped 1 base and J dropped 2 bases, with 11 bases sitting between them. Germline loops: CDR1 MNHNS, CDR2 SASEGT. The CDR3 covers 15 residues. The CDR3 DNA reads as TGTGCCAGCAGTGAAGTTGGGGGCAGCAACTATGGCTACACCTCC. It is translated as CASSEVGGSNYGYTS.

In its sample, this clonotype was seen many times. This chain connects TRBV15 to TRBJ1-5, with 7 bases matching TRBD1. The V gene end was trimmed by 0 bases and the J gene end by 3 bases; junction bases not matched to a gene: 20. Germline CDR1 is LNHNV and CDR2 is YYDKDF (reference sequence). CDR3 length: 21 amino acids. CDR3 loop: CATSRDPYRGISSHINQPQHF. DNA of the CDR3: TGTGCCACCAGCAGAGATCCGTACAGGGGTATTAGTTCCCATATCAATCAGCCCCAGCATTTT. Full variable domain (remainder filled in from reference TRBV15 and TRBJ1-5): DAMVIQNPRYQVTQFGKPVTLSCSQTLNHNVMYWYQQKSSQAPKLLFHYYDKDFNNEADTPDNFQSRRPNTSFCFLDIRSPGLGDTAMYLCATSRDPYRGISSHINQPQHFGDGTRLSIL.

The rearrangement uses TRBV30 and TRBJ2-3; the match to TRBD1 covers 9 bases. The V gene end was trimmed by 0 bases and the J gene end by 0 bases; junction bases not matched to a gene: 10. From germline, CDR1 is GTSNPN and CDR2 SVGIG (reference sequence). This CDR3 spans 18 amino acids. The DNA of the CDR3 is TGTGCCTGGAGTGTACGGGGACAGGGTTCTACTAGCACAGATACGCAGTATTTT. Protein product: CAWSVRGQGSTSTDTQYF.

J is TRBJ1-3 and V is TRBV7-9; TRBD1 might be the D (6 bases). With 4 bases removed from V and 6 bases from J, the gap between germline ends came to 13 bases. The CDR3 is 14 residues long. CDR1 and CDR2 (germline): SEHNR, FQNEAQ (reference sequence). The CDR3 reads CASSYRDKANTIYF. In DNA, the CDR3 is TGTGCCAGCAGCTACCGGGACAAGGCAAACACCATATATTTT.

The sample holds one count of this clonotype. One junction end disagrees with the germline gene, perhaps due to a read error. V usage is TRBV7-9 and J usage is TRBJ1-1; TRBD1 is a possible D gene (6 bases). This CDR3 spans 12 amino acids. Germline V lookup: CDR1 SEHNR, CDR2 FQNEAQ (reference sequence). The CDR3 nucleotides read TGTGCCAGCAGCGCCGGACAGCTTGAAGCTTCCTTT. This translates into CASSAGQLEASF. Drawing the rest from reference TRBV7-9 and TRBJ1-1, the complete variable domain is DTGVSQNPRHKITKRGQNVTFRCDPISEHNRLYWYRQTLGQGPEFLTYFQNEAQLEKSRLLSDRFSAERPKGSFSTLEIQRTEQGDSAMYLCASSAGQLEASFGQGTRLTVV.

This clonotype was seen a handful of times. This clone may be a read error of a much larger clone one base away. The conserved closing phenylalanine or tryptophan is absent in this CDR3, likely reflecting a read error. This chain uses TRBV20-1 with TRBJ1-6, with 11 positions matching TRBD1. Germline V gene lookup returns CDR1 DFQATT and CDR2 SNEGSKA (reference sequence). Trimming cost V 6 bases and J 5 bases; bases outside gene matches: 9. CDR3 size: 16 residues. CDR3 sequence reads: CSALRTGGQNNSPLHL. DNA for the CDR3: TGCAGTGCACTCCGGACAGGGGGCCAGAATAATTCACCCCTCCACCTT.

The chain has TRBV5-1 and TRBJ2-3, with D perhaps TRBD1 (6 bases). The germline V and J ends were trimmed by 7 bases and 1 base, with 16 bases remaining between them. Germline V gives CDR1 SGHRS, CDR2 YFSETQ. This CDR3 comprises 15 residues. CDR3 in DNA: TGCGCCAGCGGAAGGGACACGCCGGGCACAGATACGCAGTATTTT. Protein sequence: CASGRDTPGTDTQYF.

This CDR3 reads CSVGDLGEKLFF. The CDR3 DNA follows: TGCAGCGTTGGGGATCTTGGGGAAAAACTGTTTTTT. This chain connects TRBV29-1 to TRBJ1-4; D call uncertain. This CDR3 region has 12 residues. The V end lost 4 bases, the J end lost 8 bases, and 11 bases lay between the germline ends. Germline assignment: CDR1 SQVTM and CDR2 ANQGSEA.

There are many counts of this clonotype. V usage is TRBV27 and J usage is TRBJ2-5; 7 bases line up with TRBD1. The germline V gene encodes CDR1 MNHEY and CDR2 SMNVEV (reference sequence). Unmatched junction bases numbered 12, after V lost 3 bases and J lost 5 bases. This CDR3 spans 16 amino acids. In DNA form, the CDR3 reads TGTGCCAGCAGTTTCGGGACAGAGCTTTCTTGGGAGACCCAGTACTTC. This encodes CASSFGTELSWETQYF.

Concerning this clonotype: It may be a read error: a sequence one base away is much more abundant. The rearrangement links TRBV12-3 or TRBV12-4 to TRBJ1-1, with a possible D match to TRBD1 (5 bases). V dropped 6 bases and J dropped 2 bases, with 10 bases sitting between them. CDR3 size: 13 residues. In DNA, the CDR3 is TGTGCCAGCAGGGGCAGGGCTAACACTGAAGCTTTCTTT. Its protein is CASRGRANTEAFF.

This chain connects TRBV2 to TRBJ2-5; D remains unclear. Per germline, CDR1 SNHLY and CDR2 FYNNEI. With 4 bases removed from V and 5 bases from J, the gap between germline ends came to 11 bases. CDR3 length equals 13 residues. The CDR3 coding sequence is TGTGCCAGCAGTGCGCAAGGTCAGGAGACCCAGTACTTC. Translation gives CASSAQGQETQYF.

This clonotype has only a few counts. The V gene is TRBV7-2, the J gene TRBJ1-2, with D unresolved. This CDR3 has 13 amino acids. The ends were cut back, 6 bases at V and 2 bases at J, with 10 bases in the middle. CDR1 is SGHTA and CDR2 is FQGNSA in the germline V gene. The CDR3 region has the DNA TGTGCCAGCAGTTTGGAAGGGAACTATGGCTACACCTTC. It codes for CASSLEGNYGYTF.

In regard to this clonotype: It is likely a read error, because the conserved phenylalanine at the end of the CDR3 is missing. This chain uses TRBV11-3 with TRBJ2-5; maybe TRBD2 (7 bases). The CDR3 runs to 14 residues. CDR1 and CDR2 (germline): SGHNT, YENEEA. The CDR3 loop reads CVSRSGGLEETQYS. The CDR3 nucleotides read TGTGTCAGCCGCTCGGGGGGCCTGGAGGAGACCCAGTACTCC.

The chain employs TRBV13 and TRBJ1-1; D gene ambiguous. Trimming left V 6 bases short and J 6 bases short, with 11 bases between. CDR3 length: 12 amino acids. Germline V CDR1 and CDR2: PRHDT, FYEKMQ (reference sequence). CDR3 DNA: TGTGCCAGCAGTTTCGGGAAGGCTGAAGCTTTCTTT. This gives the protein CASSFGKAEAFF.

This rearrangement joins TRBV18 to TRBJ1-1; tentative D call: TRBD1 (6 bases). The CDR3 is 13 amino acids. Germline lookup yields CDR1 KGHSH and CDR2 LQKENI. V lost 6 bases and J 6 bases, leaving 14 bases between the germline ends. The DNA of the CDR3 is TGTGCCAGCTCTCGAGTGGGGGGGCCTGAAGCTTTCTTT. Residues: CASSRVGGPEAFF.

There are many counts of this clonotype. The gene calls are TRBV19 and TRBJ1-2; D call uncertain. Germline CDR1 and CDR2: LNHDA and SQIVND (reference sequence). Trimming removed 4 bases from V and 2 bases from J, with 11 bases in between. The CDR3 is made up of 14 amino acids. In nucleotides, the CDR3 is TGTGCCAGTAGTAGCGGGCCCTTAAACTATGGCTACACCTTC. It yields the protein CASSSGPLNYGYTF.

This clonotype has only a few counts. This chain connects TRBV29-1 to TRBJ2-7; 7 nucleotides align to TRBD1. Trimming removed 7 bases from V and 2 bases from J; junction bases left unmatched: 11. The CDR3 runs to 14 residues. The germline gives CDR1 SQVTM, CDR2 ANQGSEA. As DNA, the CDR3 is TGCAGCGCCGACCGACAGGGAAACCCCTACGAGCAGTACTTC. This codes for CSADRQGNPYEQYF.

V is TRBV29-1 and J is TRBJ2-3; 9 nucleotides agree with TRBD2. Germline CDR1 is SQVTM and CDR2 is ANQGSEA. V was clipped by 3 bases and J by 2 bases; unmatched bases: 9. The CDR3 length is 16 residues. Here the CDR3 reads CSVEIASGASTDTQYF. The CDR3 DNA reads as TGCAGCGTTGAGATTGCTAGCGGGGCCTCCACAGATACGCAGTATTTT.

The sample holds many counts of this clonotype. The J gene is TRBJ1-5, the V gene TRBV19; D is possibly TRBD1 (6 bases). The CDR3 has 15 amino acids. Between the trimmed V and J ends, which lost 5 bases and 0 bases, there was a span of 11 bases. Germline V lookup: CDR1 LNHDA, CDR2 SQIVND (reference sequence). The CDR3 DNA is TGTGCCAGTAGTGAGGCAGGGGATAGCAATCAGCCCCAGCATTTT. This codes for CASSEAGDSNQPQHF.

V is TRBV25-1 and J is TRBJ1-3; D remains ambiguous. CDR3 length equals 16 residues. Trimming took off 0 bases at V and 4 bases at J, with 13 bases between the two ends. The germline V gene has CDR1 MGHDK and CDR2 SYGVNS. CDR3 coding DNA: TGTGCCAGCAGTGAATATGAGGGCCCTCCAGGAAACACCATATATTTT. Its translation: CASSEYEGPPGNTIYF. The full variable domain, in which reference TRBV25-1 and TRBJ1-3 provide the parts outside the CDR3, is EADIYQTPRYLVIGTGKKITLECSQTMGHDKMYWYQQDPGMELHLIHYSYGVNSTEKGDLSSESTVSRIRTEHFPLTLESARPSHTSQYLCASSEYEGPPGNTIYFGEGSWLTVV.

J is TRBJ2-7 and V is TRBV15, with 8 bases that match TRBD1. The CDR3 length is 16 residues. With 2 bases clipped from V and 4 bases from J, the junction kept 10 bases outside the gene matches. Germline CDR1 reads LNHNV; CDR2 reads YYDKDF (reference sequence). CDR3 in amino acids: CATSRCTRTGRYEQYF. DNA for the CDR3: TGTGCCACCAGCAGATGCACCCGGACAGGGCGGTACGAGCAGTACTTC.

Many counts were recorded for this clonotype. The chain has TRBV7-9 and TRBJ1-1; D is possibly TRBD1 (6 bases). The CDR3 runs to 14 residues. V shed 2 bases and J shed 1 base, with 8 bases lying between them. Germline V gives CDR1 SEHNR, CDR2 FQNEAQ (reference sequence). The CDR3 DNA is TGTGCCAGCAGCTTACAGGGGAGGAACACTGAAGCTTTCTTT. Residues: CASSLQGRNTEAFF.

The chain has TRBV9 and TRBJ2-5; TRBD2 agrees at 12 bases. The length of the CDR3 is 18 residues. The trim removed 0 bases at V and 4 bases at J, leaving 10 bases unmatched. Germline V CDR1 and CDR2: SGDLS, YYNGEE. The DNA of the CDR3 is TGTGCCAGCAGCGTAGATTCTAGCGGGGGGGCATTTCGAGAGACCCAGTACTTC. Translating it yields CASSVDSSGGAFRETQYF.

V gene TRBV3-1 combines with J gene TRBJ2-2; a weak D match, TRBD1 (6 bases). Germline V gene lookup returns CDR1 LGHDT and CDR2 YNNKEL (reference sequence). V lost 5 bases to trimming and J lost 6 bases, with 10 bases between them. This CDR3 has 13 residues. The CDR3 protein is CASSSRGSGELFF. The CDR3 DNA is TGTGCCAGCAGCAGCAGGGGCTCCGGGGAGCTGTTTTTT.

The chain employs TRBV7-2 and TRBJ2-7, with 8 bases fitting TRBD1. Germline CDR1 is SGHTA and CDR2 is FQGNSA. After removal of 8 bases from V and 11 bases from J, the junction contained 5 bases not matched to a gene. This CDR3 has 10 residues. CDR3 residues: CASSPTGEYF. The CDR3 DNA follows: TGTGCCAGCTCACCGACAGGGGAGTACTTC.

This clonotype is medium-sized by share. The chain is built from TRBV15 and TRBJ1-2; D unclear. V was trimmed by 0 bases and J by 1 base, leaving 9 bases between them. This CDR3 region has 15 residues. Germline V CDR1 and CDR2: LNHNV, YYDKDF (reference sequence). The CDR3 reads CATSRDQNYNYGYTF. In DNA, the CDR3 is TGTGCCACCAGCAGAGATCAGAATTATAACTATGGCTACACCTTC.

At least ten counts were recorded for this clonotype. This sequence joins TRBV29-1 and TRBJ1-1, with D hard to call. V was trimmed by 4 bases and J by 0 bases, leaving 3 bases between them. CDR1 and CDR2 from the germline V gene are SQVTM and ANQGSEA. CDR3 length: 11 amino acids. The CDR3 nucleotides read TGCAGCGTTGTCGTGAACACTGAAGCTTTCTTT. Translation: CSVVVNTEAFF.

This clonotype has at least ten counts. The J gene is TRBJ2-5, the V gene TRBV20-1, with 9 positions matching TRBD2. The CDR3 has 14 residues. Germline CDR1 reads DFQATT; CDR2 reads SNEGSKA (reference sequence). V lost 3 bases and J lost 4; bases outside the gene matches: 6. CDR3 sequence: CSASWRGGGETQYF. CDR3 in DNA: TGCAGTGCTAGTTGGCGGGGGGGAGGAGAGACCCAGTACTTC.